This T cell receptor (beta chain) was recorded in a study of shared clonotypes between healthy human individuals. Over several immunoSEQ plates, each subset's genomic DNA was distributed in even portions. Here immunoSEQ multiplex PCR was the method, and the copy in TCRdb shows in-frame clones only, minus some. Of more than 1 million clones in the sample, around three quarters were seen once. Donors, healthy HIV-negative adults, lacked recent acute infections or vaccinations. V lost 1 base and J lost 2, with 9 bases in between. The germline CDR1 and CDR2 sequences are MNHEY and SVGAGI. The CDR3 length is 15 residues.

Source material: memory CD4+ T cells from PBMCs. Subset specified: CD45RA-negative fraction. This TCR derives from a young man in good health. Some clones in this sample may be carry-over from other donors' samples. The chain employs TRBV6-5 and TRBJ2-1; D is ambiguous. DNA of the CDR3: TGTGCCAGCAGTTACTATATCAGCACCTACAATGAGCAGTTCTTC. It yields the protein CASSYYISTYNEQFF.